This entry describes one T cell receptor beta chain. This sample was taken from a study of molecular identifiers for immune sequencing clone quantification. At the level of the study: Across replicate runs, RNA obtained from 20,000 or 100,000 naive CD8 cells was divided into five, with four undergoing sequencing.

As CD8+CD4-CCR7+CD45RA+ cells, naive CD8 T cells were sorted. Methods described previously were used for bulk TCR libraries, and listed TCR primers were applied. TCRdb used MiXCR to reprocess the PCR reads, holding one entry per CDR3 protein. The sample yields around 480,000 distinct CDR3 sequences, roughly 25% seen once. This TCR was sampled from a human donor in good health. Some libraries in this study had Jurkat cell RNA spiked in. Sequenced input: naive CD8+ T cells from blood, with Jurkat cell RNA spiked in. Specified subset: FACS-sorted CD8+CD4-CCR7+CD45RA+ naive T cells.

This CDR3 is CASSGTDYQPQHF. In DNA form, the CDR3 reads TGTGCCAGCAGCGGAACAGACTATCAGCCCCAGCATTTT. This chain links TRBV9 with TRBJ1-5; unclear D gene. CDR3 size: 13 residues. Trimming pared 3 bases from V and 5 bases from J, leaving 9 bases between. CDR1 SGDLS and CDR2 YYNGEE come from the germline V gene.